The 18 T cell receptor beta chains given below trace back to one sample, sequenced in a study of beta chain features in type 1 diabetes. Study-level points and caveats: In all four CD4+ subsets, TCRB CDR3 length was significantly, moderately reduced in type 1 diabetes.

Reverse transcription of all isolated RNA meant that expressed TCRB transcripts were sequenced. Some clones are missing from TCRdb's copy, which holds only in-frame ones; the method was immunoSEQ multiplex PCR. This table has about 360,000 clones, roughly 12% appearing once. Their antigens remain unidentified. Sequencing input: naive CD4+ T cells from blood. The receptors stem from a woman in her late teens or twenties with type 1 diabetes.

In its sample, this clone was seen a few times. The chain links TRBV20-1 to TRBJ1-2; no firm D call. The length of the CDR3 is 11 residues. Germline CDR1 DFQATT, CDR2 SNEGSKA (reference sequence). V was cut by 5 bases and J by 8 bases, with 12 bases left in between. The CDR3 sequence: CSAWHRGGYTF. Written as DNA, the CDR3 is TGCAGTGCTTGGCACCGCGGGGGCTACACCTTC.

This clone was seen a handful of times. This sequence joins TRBV6-1 and TRBJ2-3; 10 nucleotides agree with TRBD2. V was clipped by 10 bases and J by 5 bases; unmatched bases: 6. The CDR3 spans 13 residues. Germline CDR1 MNHNS, CDR2 SASEGT. CDR3: CATKGLARDTQYF. The CDR3 DNA reads as TGTGCCACCAAGGGACTAGCGCGAGATACGCAGTATTTT.

This rearrangement joins TRBV4-3 to TRBJ2-1, with a possible D match to TRBD1 (6 bases). Trimming took off 6 bases at V and 0 bases at J, with 15 bases between the two ends. This CDR3 has 16 amino acids. CDR1 is LGHNA, CDR2 YSLEER, per germline. The CDR3 protein is CASSKVQGFSYNEQFF. CDR3 coding DNA: TGCGCCAGCAGTAAGGTACAGGGTTTCTCCTACAATGAGCAGTTCTTC.

This clone was seen more than once but under ten times. The J gene is TRBJ2-1, the V gene TRBV9; 9 bases are shared with TRBD2. V shed 2 bases and J 7 bases; nucleotides not matched to a gene: 19. Germline values: CDR1 SGDLS, CDR2 YYNGEE. This CDR3 has 19 residues. In DNA, the CDR3 is TGTGCCAGCAGCGTTTCGTCAGGAGGGGGACTAGCCCCAGGGAATGAGCAGTTCTTC. It is translated as CASSVSSGGGLAPGNEQFF.

V usage is TRBV6-5 and J usage is TRBJ1-5; D possibly corresponds to TRBD1 (6 bases). Germline V gives CDR1 MNHEY, CDR2 SVGAGI. The CDR3 loop spans 14 amino acids. Between the trimmed V and J ends, which lost 9 bases and 2 bases, there was a span of 14 bases. The CDR3 here is CASQTGGGNQPQHF. The CDR3 bases are TGTGCCAGTCAGACAGGTGGGGGCAATCAGCCCCAGCATTTT.

The chain employs TRBV6-6 and TRBJ2-3; 7 bases align to TRBD2. Trimming removed 8 bases from V and 2 bases from J; junction bases left unmatched: 7. Germline CDR1 and CDR2: MNHNY and SVGAGI (reference sequence). The CDR3 totals 14 residues. In DNA, the CDR3 is TGTGCCAGCTTACCCGGGGGGACCACAGATACGCAGTATTTT. Translating gives CASLPGGTTDTQYF.

This chain joins TRBV2 and TRBJ2-3; 8 bases are shared with TRBD2. Unmatched junction bases numbered 10, after V lost 5 bases and J lost 3 bases. The CDR3 has 16 residues. Germline V gene lookup returns CDR1 SNHLY and CDR2 FYNNEI. CDR3 region: CASSTTGGAMTDTQYF. CDR3 DNA: TGTGCCAGCAGTACGACCGGGGGGGCCATGACAGATACGCAGTATTTT.

This clone was observed a handful of times. The CDR3 nucleotides read TGTGCCAGCAGCCTCAGATACCGCTCCTACGAGCAGTACTTC. Protein: CASSLRYRSYEQYF. The chain has TRBV28 and TRBJ2-7; D call uncertain. This CDR3 contains 14 residues. Trimming took off 6 bases at V and 0 bases at J, with 12 bases between the two ends. Germline-derived CDR1 and CDR2 are MDHEN and SYDVKM.

This clone has a handful of counts. The chain has TRBV7-9 and TRBJ1-1, with TRBD1 as a possible D gene (5 bases). V lost 11 bases and J 5 bases, leaving 18 bases between the germline ends. Germline-derived CDR1 and CDR2 are SEHNR and FQNEAQ (reference sequence). The CDR3 extends over 13 amino acids. The CDR3, as DNA: TGTGCCTCCTCTCGGGGGGGTGCAACTGAAGCTTTCTTT. Protein: CASSRGGATEAFF.

This clone was found a few times. This chain links TRBV5-1 with TRBJ1-1; D gene uncertain. The CDR3 is 13 residues long. Trimming took 3 bases from V and 5 from J, leaving 11 bases between them. Germline V CDR1 and CDR2: SGHRS, YFSETQ. DNA for the CDR3: TGCGCCAGCAGCTACATTACCGGGACTGAAGCTTTCTTT. It translates to CASSYITGTEAFF. The complete variable domain, with remaining parts taken from reference TRBV5-1 and TRBJ1-1, reads KAGVTQTPRYLIKTRGQQVTLSCSPISGHRSVSWYQQTPGQGLQFLFEYFSETQRNKGNFPGRFSGRQFSNSRSEMNVSTLELGDSALYLCASSYITGTEAFFGQGTRLTVV.

This chain connects TRBV10-3 to TRBJ2-1; 14 nucleotides match TRBD2. From germline, CDR1 is ENHRY and CDR2 SYGVKD. The CDR3 is 19 amino acids. Germline trimming cut 4 bases from V and 2 bases from J; bases unmatched to any gene: 10. This CDR3 is CAISGIGTSGSGTYNEQFF. CDR3 DNA: TGTGCCATCAGTGGAATAGGGACTAGCGGGAGTGGTACCTACAATGAGCAGTTCTTC.

This clone was seen just once. V usage is TRBV9 and J usage is TRBJ2-3, with a tentative D call TRBD1 (5 bases). The V end lost 0 bases, the J end lost 4 bases, and 18 bases lay between the germline ends. Germline V gene lookup returns CDR1 SGDLS and CDR2 YYNGEE. The CDR3 sequence is 17 residues long. CDR3 DNA sequence: TGTGCCAGCAGCGTAGAGCTCTGGGGCAGGGTGGCAGATACGCAGTATTTT. Amino acid sequence: CASSVELWGRVADTQYF.

This rearrangement joins TRBV5-6 to TRBJ1-1; D not resolved. V gave up 0 bases and J gave up 7 bases, with 10 bases separating them. This CDR3 is 13 amino acids long. In germline, CDR1 is SGHDT, CDR2 YYEEEE. CDR3 protein: CASSLGGVSEAFF. For the CDR3, the DNA is TGTGCCAGCAGCTTGGGAGGAGTTAGTGAAGCTTTCTTT. Drawing the rest from reference TRBV5-6 and TRBJ1-1, the complete variable domain is DAGVTQSPTHLIKTRGQQVTLRCSPKSGHDTVSWYQQALGQGPQFIFQYYEEEERQRGNFPDRFSGHQFPNYSSELNVNALLLGDSALYLCASSLGGVSEAFFGQGTRLTVV.

In this sample, this clone turned up a few times. The chain has TRBV29-1 and TRBJ1-2, with D perhaps TRBD1 (5 bases). Germline V gene sequence: CDR1 SQVTM, CDR2 ANQGSEA. Trimming took off 5 bases at V and 4 bases at J, with 11 bases between the two ends. CDR3 size: 12 residues. CDR3 amino acids: CSVLTELYGYTF. The CDR3 DNA reads as TGCAGCGTTTTGACAGAGCTCTATGGCTACACCTTC.

A few counts support this clone. DNA of the CDR3: TGTGCCAGCAGTTTTAATGGCTACACCTTC. Protein: CASSFNGYTF. This rearrangement joins TRBV28 to TRBJ1-2; no definite D call. The ends were cut back, 3 bases at V and 6 bases at J, with 2 bases in the middle. The CDR3 loop spans 10 amino acids. The germline V gene encodes CDR1 MDHEN and CDR2 SYDVKM.

The chain's CDR3 is CASSTKTGGEQYF. CDR3 bases: TGTGCCAGCTCAACAAAGACAGGGGGCGAGCAGTACTTC. The J gene is TRBJ2-7, the V gene TRBV18; 9 bases map to TRBD1. The J segment lost 6 bases and the V segment lost 5 bases, leaving 5 bases of the junction unmatched. CDR1 and CDR2 (germline): KGHSH, LQKENI. The CDR3 sequence is 13 residues long.

This clone has just a few counts. The rearrangement uses TRBV5-4 and TRBJ1-2; D is uncertain. The germline V gene has CDR1 SGHNT and CDR2 YYREEE (reference sequence). There are 13 residues in the CDR3. Trimming stripped 0 bases from V and 2 bases from J, with 5 bases between. The CDR3 loop is CASSLELNYGYTF. The CDR3 bases are TGTGCCAGCAGCTTGGAACTCAACTATGGCTACACCTTC.

The chain recombines TRBV13 with TRBJ1-2; 9 nucleotides line up with TRBD1. Germline values: CDR1 PRHDT, CDR2 FYEKMQ (reference sequence). Trimming at V came to 5 bases and at J to 7 bases, leaving 8 bases not matched to a gene. This CDR3 is 14 amino acids long. CDR3 sequence: CASSTQGAQAGYTF. The CDR3, as DNA: TGTGCCAGCAGCACACAGGGGGCTCAGGCTGGCTACACCTTC.